The text below deals with one T cell receptor beta chain. Original handling: Amplification from reference gene primers served as the basis for estimated nucleated cell counts. Sequencing used immunoSEQ multiplex PCR; TCRdb keeps in-frame clones, though not all of them. V and J calls and clone size are those listed in that table; D and trimming were worked out from the DNA. Of 200,000 to 250,000 clones listed, 82% were seen once; the top ten hold approximately 4%. The source of the sample is a study of blood T cell repertoires in COVID-19. Across the whole study: The United States, Italy and Spain provided the acute and convalescent COVID-19 samples. PBMCs, B-cell-depleted T cells, or T cells provided the cDNA or gDNA that made up the material.

What was sequenced was peripheral blood. The clonotype comes from a woman older than 75 with acute or convalescent COVID-19.

The CDR3 DNA follows: TGTGCCAGCAGAATGTCAGGGGTGGCGAACACTGAAGCTTTCTTT. Its translation is CASRMSGVANTEAFF. The V gene is TRBV25-1, the J gene TRBJ1-1, with a possible D match to TRBD1 (6 bases). Trimming pared 6 bases from V and 1 base from J, leaving 15 bases between. The germline V gene encodes CDR1 MGHDK and CDR2 SYGVNS. This CDR3 is 15 amino acids long. The entire variable domain, with the rest obtained from reference TRBV25-1 and TRBJ1-1, is as follows: EADIYQTPRYLVIGTGKKITLECSQTMGHDKMYWYQQDPGMELHLIHYSYGVNSTEKGDLSSESTVSRIRTEHFPLTLESARPSHTSQYLCASRMSGVANTEAFFGQGTRLTVV.